This TCR beta chain originates from a study of a mutant IDH1 vaccine in newly diagnosed glioma. On the study more broadly: Vaccines began 4-6 weeks after radiotherapy alone, or with temozolomide cycles. The treated population exhibited a male proportion of about 62%, a female proportion of about 40%, and a mean age of around 40 years.

V was shortened by 0 bases and J by 3 bases, with 13 bases between the two germline ends. The CDR3 spans 15 residues. Germline V gene lookup returns CDR1 SGHRS and CDR2 YFSETQ. Study findings and constraints: Of all patients, 85% to 95% showed vaccine-induced immune responses. Seemingly, top peripheral T cell clonotype changes bore no relation to pseudoprogression.

Time point specified: week 23, last vaccination. Mutant IDH1 20-mer peptide, at 300 ug, made up each vaccine dose, with topical imiquimod. TCRdb's table, derived via immunoSEQ multiplex PCR, lists solely in-frame clones and lacks some. The sample lists about 67,000 clones, over 75% occurring once. With regard to this clone: Its antigen remains unknown.

The TCR sequence derives from a man aged 18 to 35 with glioma. Source: PBMCs, taken from a glioma patient whose treatment included an IDH1 peptide vaccine. The chain joins TRBV5-1 to TRBJ2-7, with unresolved D. CDR3 amino acids: CASSLGGPPYYEQYF. Written as DNA, the CDR3 is TGCGCCAGCAGCTTGGGGGGTCCACCCTACTACGAGCAGTACTTC. Filled out from reference TRBV5-1 and TRBJ2-7, the complete variable domain reads KAGVTQTPRYLIKTRGQQVTLSCSPISGHRSVSWYQQTPGQGLQFLFEYFSETQRNKGNFPGRFSGRQFSNSRSEMNVSTLELGDSALYLCASSLGGPPYYEQYFGPGTRLTVT.